A single sample gave rise to the 10 T cell receptor beta chains below, sequenced in a study of CD8+ T cells in alopecia areata. Regarding treatment: oral pan-JAK inhibitor, 5-10 mg twice daily. Extracted RNA was reverse transcribed, and the resulting cDNA served as sequencing template. Repertoires were generated with immunoSEQ multiplex PCR, while TCRdb's copy carries only in-frame clones and drops some. The data show under 250,000 clones, approximately 72% seen once. Sequencing used CD4+ T cells sorted from blood, obtained at approximately week 42, from a patient treated with tofacitinib. Every receptor here comes from a human donor with alopecia areata.

The chain is built from TRBV27 and TRBJ1-2; possibly TRBD1 for D (6 bases). The CDR3 runs 15 residues. Germline assignment: CDR1 MNHEY and CDR2 SMNVEV (reference sequence). The V and J ends lost 3 bases and 14 bases respectively, with 25 bases between them. The DNA for the CDR3 is TGTGCCAGCAGTTTTGAAACACAGGGTCGAGGGGGTCAGACCTTC. Amino acid sequence: CASSFETQGRGGQTF.

J is TRBJ1-2 and V is TRBV5-1; TRBD1 is a possible D gene (6 bases). The V gene lost 4 bases and the J gene lost 6 bases, with 19 bases spanning the gap. The germline V gene encodes CDR1 SGHRS and CDR2 YFSETQ. This CDR3 comprises 15 residues. The CDR3 sequence is CASSNVGEGQHGYTF. The CDR3 DNA is TGCGCCAGCAGCAATGTTGGAGAGGGACAACATGGCTACACCTTC.

This chain links TRBV19 with TRBJ1-1; no firm D call. This CDR3 contains 16 residues. The germline V gene has CDR1 LNHDA and CDR2 SQIVND (reference sequence). Trimming cost V 0 bases and J 0 bases, with 11 bases left between them. In nucleotides, the CDR3 is TGTGCCAGTAGTATAGATTGGGCCGGCCTGAACACTGAAGCTTTCTTT. As protein: CASSIDWAGLNTEAFF.

The chain is built from TRBV19 and TRBJ1-2, with D perhaps TRBD1 (5 bases). This CDR3 is built from 13 residues. Germline CDR1 and CDR2: LNHDA and SQIVND (reference sequence). Deletions cut 3 bases from V and 6 bases from J, with 11 bases between. In nucleotides, the CDR3 is TGTGCCAGTAGTATTTCCCAGGGACATGGCTACACCTTC. Protein sequence: CASSISQGHGYTF.

CDR3 sequence reads: CAWSDQGGTEAFF. The CDR3, as DNA: TGTGCCTGGAGCGACCAGGGGGGCACTGAAGCTTTCTTT. This chain joins TRBV30 and TRBJ1-1; TRBD1 agrees at 7 bases. J was trimmed by 4 bases and V by 3 bases; bases with no gene match: 5. The CDR3 is 13 residues long. Germline values: CDR1 GTSNPN, CDR2 SVGIG (reference sequence).

The chain employs TRBV2 and TRBJ2-2, with TRBD1 matching over 8 bases. CDR3 size: 15 residues. V lost 9 bases, J lost 2 bases, and 8 bases stayed unmatched. Germline CDR1 SNHLY, CDR2 FYNNEI. CDR3 sequence: CASWDRTLNTGELFF. Here the CDR3 DNA reads TGTGCCAGTTGGGACAGGACCCTAAACACCGGGGAGCTGTTTTTT. The full variable domain, completed using reference TRBV2 and TRBJ2-2, is EPEVTQTPSHQVTQMGQEVILRCVPISNHLYFYWYRQILGQKVEFLVSFYNNEISEKSEIFDDQFSVERPDGSNFTLKIRSTKLEDSAMYFCASWDRTLNTGELFFGEGSRLTVL.

CDR3 DNA: TGTGCCTGGCATACAGGGGGCGCGAAGCTCACTGAAGCTTTCTTT. Translating it yields CAWHTGGAKLTEAFF. The gene calls are TRBV30 and TRBJ1-1; 9 nucleotides align to TRBD1. The V and J ends lost 5 bases and 4 bases, in that order; junction bases with no gene match: 11. The CDR3 covers 15 residues. CDR1 and CDR2 (germline): GTSNPN, SVGIG (reference sequence). Together with reference TRBV30 and TRBJ1-1, the CDR3 gives the full variable domain: SQTIHQWPATLVQPVGSPLSLECTVEGTSNPNLYWYRQAAGRGLQLLFYSVGIGQISSEVPQNLSASRPQDRQFILSSKKLLLSDSGFYLCAWHTGGAKLTEAFFGQGTRLTVV.

This clone turned up a few times. This sequence joins TRBV29-1 and TRBJ2-7, with TRBD1 matching 7 bases. The germline CDR1 and CDR2 sequences are SQVTM and ANQGSEA. This CDR3 is built from 13 residues. Germline trimming cut 7 bases from V and 3 bases from J; bases unmatched to any gene: 9. DNA for the CDR3: TGCAGCGCGTCCGGGACAGATCTCTACGAGCAGTACTTC. It encodes CSASGTDLYEQYF.

This chain connects TRBV30 to TRBJ2-2, with D possibly matching TRBD1 (5 bases). The V end lost 3 bases, the J end lost 5 bases, and 13 bases lay between the germline ends. The CDR3 is 14 amino acids. Germline V gives CDR1 GTSNPN, CDR2 SVGIG (reference sequence). The CDR3 DNA reads TGTGCCTGGAGCTGGGGCATCGGAACCGGGGAGCTGTTTTTT. This sequence encodes CAWSWGIGTGELFF.

A single count supports this clone. J is TRBJ2-3 and V is TRBV10-1; D may be TRBD1 (7 bases). Germline-derived CDR1 and CDR2 are WNHNN and SYGVQD (reference sequence). The CDR3 contains 15 residues. V was trimmed by 3 bases and J by 5 bases, leaving 15 bases between them. DNA for the CDR3: TGCGCCAGCAGTGACGGGGGCCAGGGGGGAGATACGCAGTATTTT. It is translated as CASSDGGQGGDTQYF.